The sequence of this T cell receptor beta chain was determined in a study of T cell clonotyping in hematopoietic cell transplantation (TCRdb year 2021). Describing the broader study: The study collected some 140 blood samples from some 33 consecutive transplant recipients and their related donors. Patient recruitment ran from late 2015 to January 2017, and follow-up continued until September 2020 or death.

Blood samples for TCR beta sequencing were given by related transplant donors. Using Nuclei Lysis Solution, genomic DNA was extracted from unfractionated peripheral blood mononuclear cells that were either fresh or cryopreserved. With the immunoSEQ assay, which is a bias-controlled multiplex PCR relying on V- and J-specific primers, TCR beta CDR3 regions were amplified from genomic DNA. In a second PCR step, a proprietary barcode and Illumina adapter sequences were attached to the CDR3 amplicons. An Illumina MiSeq instrument was used to sequence the CDR3 libraries. The original pipeline was this. Export and quality control were done with immunoSEQ Analyzer 3.0, while downstream analyses used R Bioconductor and Immunarch. Repertoire metrics were calculated using only productive rearrangements within the normalized downsampled data set. Pathologically expanded clonotypes were defined as those larger than 5 templates in the normalized cohort. The Inverse Simpson Index served as the measure of repertoire diversity. To capture all clonotypes, CMV-specificity analyses were performed on the non-normalized data set. Entries here come from immuneACCESS through TCRdb and include only in-frame sequences with V and J called. Some clones fail to appear in such tables; in the studies checked, an unresolved V gene covers under half of the shortfall, and the cause of the remainder is unknown. For V, J and clone size, that table is used; D and trimming come from the DNA. The sample profile shows tens of thousands of clones; roughly 94% of them were found once. The ten largest clones capture less than 1% of the sample.

Results the study describes overall, beyond this receptor: Just a small fraction of recipient repertoires overlapped with donor repertoires, and more than 97% appeared de novo at the given depth. A decrease in recipient TCR diversity was observed after transplant, and a progressive increase in pathologically expanded clonotypes was seen from day 30 to day 180. The sample size was limited and the cells went unsorted, which meant the CD4 and CD8 repertoire contributions could not be told apart. Donor and pretransplant recipient Inverse Simpson Index values predicted broader posttransplant TCR repertoire diversity.

On this clone itself: What antigen it recognizes has not been identified. The input lacks base qualities; no much larger clone sits a single base away.

V is pruned by 0 bases and J by 8 bases, leaving 9 bases of the junction without a gene match. There are 15 amino acids in the CDR3, from cysteine to phenylalanine inclusive. Just the 45-base CDR3 DNA is kept, in frame starting at base 1. Based on the germline V gene, the CDR1 and CDR2 sequences are LGHNA and YNFKEQ. The sample was peripheral blood mononuclear cells. This TCR was recovered from a woman in her forties or fifties in good health. Some clones in this sample may be carry-over from other donors' samples. The rearranged chain carries TRBV4-2 and TRBJ1-2, with 7 bases matching TRBD1. The DNA is TGTGCCAGCAGCCAAGATCCTCGACAGGGCTGGGGCTACACCTTC. The resulting protein is CASSQDPRQGWGYTF.